Listed here are 31 T cell receptor beta chains from one sample, sequenced in a study of metastatic and nonmetastatic thyroid tumors (dated by TCRdb to 2018 to 2020). Library prep was done by PCR. The sample was run on an Illumina HiSeq 4000. TCRdb reworked the public reads: Q25 trimming with fastp, MiXCR clone assembly, productive beta chains retained. The sample table holds 9,000 to 10,000 clones, of which approximately 9.9% were seen once. The ten largest clones capture roughly 7.1% of the sample. No patient had received any treatment before thyroid surgery. Sequencing input: tumor tissue. These receptors came from a female donor with papillary thyroid cancer or a benign thyroid nodule (not recorded which). Some clones in this sample may be carry-over from other donors' samples.

This clone was counted at least ten times. A read error may explain this, as a much larger clone is one base away. This specimen includes other DNA sequences encoding the same CDR3. The chain joins TRBV28 to TRBJ2-1; TRBD2 agrees at 8 bases. The junction had 7 bases not matched to a gene; V was cut back by 3 bases and J by 0 bases. The CDR3 consists of 17 residues. The germline gives CDR1 MDHEN, CDR2 SYDVKM. CDR3 loop: CASSLWGGRISYNEQFF. The CDR3 DNA reads as TGTGCCAGCAGTTTGTGGGGCGGGAGGATCTCCTACAATGAGCAGTTCTTC.

Ten or more counts support this clone. The chain employs TRBV20-1 and TRBJ2-7, with TRBD1 matching over 11 bases. Germline trimming cut 1 base from V and 7 bases from J; bases unmatched to any gene: 12. The CDR3 extends over 16 amino acids. The V gene's germline CDR1 is DFQATT and CDR2 SNEGSKA (reference sequence). The CDR3 loop is CSARGVTDRGRYEQYF. CDR3 nucleotide sequence: TGCAGTGCTAGAGGGGTGACGGACAGGGGGCGTTATGAGCAGTACTTC.

This chain connects TRBV20-1 to TRBJ1-2; TRBD1 is a possible D gene (5 bases). Germline loops: CDR1 DFQATT, CDR2 SNEGSKA (reference sequence). The CDR3 has 11 amino acids. Trimming removed 7 bases from V and 10 bases from J, with 16 bases in between. Written as DNA, the CDR3 is TGCAGTGGTCAGGGATTTCGGGTCTACACCTTC. It is translated as CSGQGFRVYTF.

About this clone itself: Other DNA sequences in the same sample also yield this CDR3. The rearrangement links TRBV28 to TRBJ1-5; D gene unclear. Trimming took off 6 bases at V and 3 bases at J, with 15 bases between the two ends. Germline loops: CDR1 MDHEN, CDR2 SYDVKM. The CDR3 runs 15 residues. CDR3 sequence reads: CASRVSTGPNQPQHF. In DNA, the CDR3 is TGTGCCAGCAGAGTCTCTACCGGACCCAATCAGCCCCAGCATTTT.

The chain recombines TRBV11-2 with TRBJ2-1, with TRBD1 matching 10 bases. The V gene's germline CDR1 is SGHAT and CDR2 FQNNGV. The CDR3 has 16 amino acids. Trimming at V came to 10 bases and at J to 7 bases, leaving 16 bases not matched to a gene. In nucleotides, the CDR3 is TGTGCCATCCTCCATCAGTCAGGGACAGGGGTGAATGAGCAGTTCTTC. This gives the protein CAILHQSGTGVNEQFF. The variable domain in full, with the rest retrieved from reference TRBV11-2 and TRBJ2-1, is EAGVAQSPRYKIIEKRQSVAFWCNPISGHATLYWYQQILGQGPKLLIQFQNNGVVDDSQLPKDRFSAERLKGVDSTLKIQPAKLEDSAVYLCAILHQSGTGVNEQFFGPGTRLTVL.

In this sample, this clone is medium-sized. This chain connects TRBV28 to TRBJ2-1; 11 bases are shared with TRBD2. Per the germline V gene, CDR1 is MDHEN and CDR2 is SYDVKM. This CDR3 has 17 residues. V dropped 4 bases and J dropped 3; count of bases not matched to a gene: 8. The CDR3 sequence is CASSSGLLAGVYNEQFF. The CDR3 bases are TGTGCCAGCAGTTCCGGTTTACTAGCGGGAGTCTACAATGAGCAGTTCTTC.

Relative to its sample, this clone is medium-sized. The V gene is TRBV19, the J gene TRBJ2-7; D possibly uses TRBD1 or TRBD2 (5 bases each). Germline-derived CDR1 and CDR2 are LNHDA and SQIVND (reference sequence). V was shortened by 9 bases and J by 3 bases, with 12 bases between the two germline ends. CDR3 size: 12 residues. The CDR3: CASRDRNYEQYF. In DNA, the CDR3 is TGTGCCAGCCGGGACCGCAACTACGAGCAGTACTTC.

The V call is TRBV6-1, the J call TRBJ1-2; D not resolved. This CDR3 has 15 amino acids. V was cut by 4 bases and J by 0 bases, with 12 bases left in between. The germline CDR1 and CDR2 sequences are MNHNS and SASEGT. CDR3 amino acids: CASSVDGRPNYGYTF. The CDR3, as DNA: TGTGCCAGCAGTGTCGACGGGCGCCCTAACTATGGCTACACCTTC.

This clone was counted at least ten times. V gene TRBV5-1 combines with J gene TRBJ2-6; D is perhaps TRBD2 (7 bases). Trimming stripped 4 bases from V and 2 bases from J, with 13 bases between. The CDR3 consists of 16 residues. Germline values: CDR1 SGHRS, CDR2 YFSETQ. The CDR3 DNA sequence: TGCGCCAGCAGCATCGGCGGGGGCGCTGGGGCCAACGTCCTGACTTTC. Translation gives CASSIGGGAGANVLTF.

Many counts were recorded for this clone. V usage is TRBV7-2 and J usage is TRBJ2-3, with TRBD2 matching over 8 bases. Looked up from germline, CDR1 is SGHTA and CDR2 is FQGNSA. With V trimmed by 7 bases and J by 3 bases, 9 bases remained unmatched. There are 15 residues in the CDR3. The CDR3 is CASTHRLALTDTQYF. The CDR3 bases are TGTGCCAGCACCCACCGACTAGCGCTAACAGATACGCAGTATTTT.

This clone was found many times. The rearrangement links TRBV11-2 to TRBJ2-5; D is unresolved. V lost 2 bases to trimming and J lost 1 base, with 11 bases between them. This CDR3 comprises 15 residues. Germline lookup yields CDR1 SGHAT and CDR2 FQNNGV. CDR3 region: CASSLSISFQETQYF. DNA of the CDR3: TGTGCCAGCAGCTTAAGTATCTCGTTCCAAGAGACCCAGTACTTC.

By share of the sample, this clone is medium-sized. V usage is TRBV28 and J usage is TRBJ1-5; D is perhaps TRBD1 (5 bases). Trimming took off 6 bases at V and 9 bases at J, with 30 bases between the two ends. The CDR3 has 18 residues. Germline CDR1 and CDR2: MDHEN and SYDVKM. CDR3 region: CASSSLFYTREWDTPQHF. The CDR3 region has the DNA TGTGCCAGCAGCTCACTGTTTTATACCAGGGAATGGGATACGCCCCAGCATTTT.

By share, this clone ranks as medium-sized (0.01 to 0.1%). The chain combines TRBV6-1 with TRBJ2-5; D tentatively fits TRBD1 or TRBD2 (6 bases each). The CDR3 is made up of 13 amino acids. Germline CDR1 MNHNS, CDR2 SASEGT. Deletions cut 3 bases from V and 7 bases from J, with 12 bases between. CDR3 nucleotides: TGTGCCAGCAGTGATAGGGGGGTTGTGACCCAGTACTTC. Translating it yields CASSDRGVVTQYF.

This clone was found many times. This rearrangement joins TRBV3-1 to TRBJ1-2; tentatively, D is TRBD1 (6 bases). V gave up 0 bases and J gave up 7 bases, with 15 bases separating them. Per germline, CDR1 LGHDT and CDR2 YNNKEL (reference sequence). The CDR3 has 15 residues. The CDR3 region is CASSQESTGQAGYTF. CDR3 sequence (DNA): TGTGCCAGCAGCCAAGAATCGACAGGCCAAGCTGGCTACACCTTC.

This clone was recorded many times. The chain links TRBV20-1 to TRBJ1-2; 9 bases align to TRBD1. Unmatched junction bases numbered 16, after V lost 0 bases and J lost 8 bases. The CDR3 length is 17 residues. CDR1 is DFQATT and CDR2 is SNEGSKA in the germline V gene (reference sequence). Here the CDR3 reads CSARDRRLDRGLRGYTF. The CDR3 DNA sequence: TGCAGTGCTAGAGATCGGCGTTTGGACAGGGGTTTGCGGGGCTACACCTTC.

This clone was counted at least ten times. The chain carries TRBV20-1 and TRBJ2-3; 8 bases map to TRBD1. This CDR3 has 14 residues. V dropped 4 bases and J dropped 0; count of bases not matched to a gene: 3. Germline values: CDR1 DFQATT, CDR2 SNEGSKA (reference sequence). The CDR3 DNA sequence: TGCAGTGCTATCCAGGGGGCAAGCACAGATACGCAGTATTTT. It encodes CSAIQGASTDTQYF.

The J gene is TRBJ2-7, the V gene TRBV10-3, with 9 bases fitting TRBD2. With 5 bases clipped from V and 6 bases from J, the junction kept 5 bases outside the gene matches. CDR1 is ENHRY and CDR2 is SYGVKD in the germline V gene. This CDR3 is 13 amino acids long. The CDR3 region is CAISSPAGGEQYV. The CDR3 DNA follows: TGTGCCATCAGTTCGCCAGCGGGGGGCGAGCAGTACGTC.

This clone was counted many times. The rearrangement joins TRBV11-2 to TRBJ1-1, with 8 bases that match TRBD1. The germline gives CDR1 SGHAT, CDR2 FQNNGV. This CDR3 is 14 amino acids long. Trimming took 5 bases from V and 5 from J; bases not matched to a gene: 7. In DNA, the CDR3 is TGTGCCAGCAGCACAGGGGGGGGTGTGACTGAAGCTTTCTTT. Translating it yields CASSTGGGVTEAFF.

This clone is medium-sized in the sample. V is TRBV20-1 and J is TRBJ2-7; the match to TRBD1 covers 8 bases. V shed 6 bases, J shed 7 bases, and the junction held 8 bases outside the gene matches. This CDR3 is built from 12 residues. CDR1 and CDR2 from the germline V gene are DFQATT and SNEGSKA (reference sequence). For the CDR3, the DNA is TGCAGTGCGGACAGGGAGACTACGGAGCAGTACGTC. It yields the protein CSADRETTEQYV.

This clone was observed at least ten times. The CDR3, as DNA: TGTGCCAGCAGCCAAGATCTTCGTCCGGGCTTTGGTGGCTACACCTTC. Its translation is CASSQDLRPGFGGYTF. The chain couples TRBV3-1 to TRBJ1-2; D not resolved. The CDR3 length is 16 residues. Germline CDR1 LGHDT, CDR2 YNNKEL (reference sequence). With 0 bases removed from V and 7 bases from J, the gap between germline ends came to 18 bases.

This clone is medium-sized by share. V is TRBV27 and J is TRBJ1-6; D is ambiguous. Per germline, CDR1 MNHEY and CDR2 SMNVEV (reference sequence). V was clipped by 3 bases and J by 5 bases, with 14 bases between them. The CDR3 length is 16 residues. This CDR3 is CASSFGTLRNNSPLHF. The CDR3 DNA is TGTGCCAGCAGTTTTGGCACATTACGAAATAATTCACCCCTCCACTTT.

This clone has a count of ten or more. A read error may be the cause here, since a much bigger clone is one base away. The sample carries other DNA sequences with the same CDR3. The chain is built from TRBV27 and TRBJ1-6, with no clear D. The ends were cut back, 4 bases at V and 10 bases at J, with 14 bases in the middle. Germline CDR1 reads MNHEY; CDR2 reads SMNVEV (reference sequence). CDR3 length equals 14 residues. This CDR3 is CASSYLPAGSPLHF. DNA of the CDR3: TGTGCCAGCAGTTACCTTCCGGCCGGGTCACCCCTCCACTTT.

This clone came up many times. This chain uses TRBV9 with TRBJ1-2; possibly TRBD1 for D (5 bases). Germline V CDR1 and CDR2: SGDLS, YYNGEE. There are 14 residues in the CDR3. The ends were cut back, 4 bases at V and 7 bases at J, with 17 bases in the middle. The CDR3 protein is CASSPGPGEGGYTF. For the CDR3, the DNA is TGTGCCAGCAGCCCAGGTCCGGGGGAGGGTGGCTACACCTTC.

This clone was observed many times. CDR3 sequence reads: CASSRRQRIGELFF. DNA of the CDR3: TGTGCCAGCAGCAGACGCCAGAGGATCGGGGAGCTGTTTTTT. This chain connects TRBV7-2 to TRBJ2-2; D not resolved. The germline V gene encodes CDR1 SGHTA and CDR2 FQGNSA. The CDR3 consists of 14 residues. V lost 5 bases to trimming and J lost 7 bases, with 14 bases between them.

This clone has a count of ten or more. V usage is TRBV11-2 and J usage is TRBJ2-1; D may be TRBD2 (5 bases). V lost 0 bases to trimming and J lost 10 bases, with 7 bases between them. This CDR3 has 12 residues. The germline gives CDR1 SGHAT, CDR2 FQNNGV. DNA for the CDR3: TGTGCCAGCAGCTTAGATAGGAGGGAGCAGTTCTTC. Translation gives CASSLDRREQFF.

This clone is labeled medium-sized. The V call is TRBV6-1, the J call TRBJ2-1; 8 nucleotides match TRBD2. The CDR3 contains 15 residues. Trimming removed 6 bases from V and 4 bases from J; junction bases left unmatched: 8. In germline, CDR1 is MNHNS, CDR2 SASEGT. The CDR3 reads CASSLSGTSYNEQFF. CDR3 in DNA: TGTGCCAGCAGCCTCAGCGGGACTAGTTACAATGAGCAGTTCTTC.

This clone was picked up a small number of times. The chain couples TRBV6-1 to TRBJ1-5; D is uncertain. Trimming took 1 base from V and 6 from J, leaving 16 bases between them. Looked up from germline, CDR1 is MNHNS and CDR2 is SASEGT. This CDR3 contains 16 residues. DNA for the CDR3: TGTGCCAGCAGTGAAGGCGCTTACGCAGTTGGTCAGCCCCAGCATTTT. Translating it yields CASSEGAYAVGQPQHF.

This clone was counted ten times or more. The rearrangement links TRBV24-1 to TRBJ2-5; D unclear. V was pared by 5 bases and J by 5 bases, with 8 bases between. The CDR3 is made up of 12 amino acids. CDR1 is KGHDR, CDR2 SFDVKD, per germline. The CDR3: CATSGPGETQYF. CDR3 bases: TGTGCCACCAGTGGCCCCGGGGAGACCCAGTACTTC.

This clone was detected ten times or more. This chain links TRBV9 with TRBJ1-1; D might be TRBD1 (5 bases). The CDR3 is 14 amino acids. Germline CDR1 and CDR2: SGDLS and YYNGEE. V was pared by 2 bases and J by 4 bases, with 12 bases between. The CDR3 sequence: CASSVRGRSTEAFF. The CDR3 nucleotides read TGTGCCAGCAGCGTTAGGGGAAGGAGCACTGAAGCTTTCTTT.

This clone qualifies as medium-sized. V usage is TRBV10-3 and J usage is TRBJ1-1; 8 nucleotides agree with TRBD1. Losses at the gene ends were 5 bases for V and 1 base for J; bases not matched to a gene: 6. The CDR3 runs 15 residues. Germline V gene data show CDR1 as ENHRY and CDR2 as SYGVKD. CDR3 coding DNA: TGTGCCATCAGTCCCTCGACAGGGGCGAACACTGAAGCTTTCTTT. Translating gives CAISPSTGANTEAFF.

This clone is deemed medium-sized. The V gene is TRBV27, the J gene TRBJ1-2, with 8 bases identical to TRBD1. This CDR3 has 13 amino acids. Germline assignment: CDR1 MNHEY and CDR2 SMNVEV (reference sequence). V dropped 6 bases and J dropped 8; count of bases not matched to a gene: 8. The CDR3 loop is CASRPGGAGGYTF. In nucleotides, the CDR3 is TGTGCCAGCAGGCCAGGGGGCGCCGGGGGCTACACCTTC.